This entry is about one T cell receptor beta chain. Its cognate antigen is unknown. This specimen belongs to a study of response to subunit inactivated influenza vaccine. Broader study findings: Each seasonal influenza vaccination, the authors suggested, recruits few new T cells.

MiXCR, run by TCRdb on the RT-PCR reads, gives a single entry per CDR3 protein. Of about 520,000 distinct CDR3 sequences listed, approximately 7.8% were seen once; the top ten hold approximately 14%. Germline V gives CDR1 SGHKS, CDR2 YYEKEE (reference sequence). CDR3 length: 15 amino acids. Trimming removed 4 bases at V and 0 bases at J, with 14 bases between. Sequenced material: PBMCs from blood, taken about 24 months after vaccination. The chain couples TRBV5-5 to TRBJ2-7; the D gene is possibly TRBD2 (5 bases). The clonotype was recovered from a man between 50 and 75 years old who received an inactivated influenza vaccine. The CDR3: CASSPDGGFSYEQYF. As DNA, the CDR3 is TGTGCCAGCAGCCCGGACGGAGGCTTCTCCTACGAGCAGTACTTC.